This T cell receptor (beta chain) was profiled in a study of T cell responses to AZD1222 COVID-19 vaccine. Profiled with immunoSEQ multiplex PCR; TCRdb holds only in-frame clones, not every one. The data show 150,000 or so clones, with 89% seen just once and roughly 6.3% held by the top ten. The length of the CDR3 is 14 residues. V lost 1 base and J lost 2, with 8 bases in between. CDR1 is LNHDA and CDR2 is SQIVND in the germline V gene (reference sequence). This sample comprised peripheral blood, obtained on day 0 of AZD1222 vaccination. This chain links TRBV19 with TRBJ2-5; no definite D call. The sequence came from an adult in good health. For the CDR3, the DNA is TGTGCCAGTAGTATAGGGCGGCAACAAGAGACCCAGTACTTC. Translating gives CASSIGRQQETQYF.